This T cell receptor (beta chain) was identified during a study of cytomegalovirus exposure and HLA in healthy donors. Study conclusions and caveats: V- and J-gene trimming of TCR beta was linked (in a later analysis) to a missense DCLRE1C variant.

With respect to this clone: Its antigen is not known.

13 Jbeta primers and 60 Vbeta primers were used for the PCR. Method: immunoSEQ multiplex PCR; TCRdb's copy keeps in-frame clones and lacks some. The data hold approximately 150,000 clones, with 70% to 85% observed a single time. The sequence was obtained from a woman aged 40 to 50 in good health and CMV-seronegative. The sequenced sample was PBMCs.

CDR3 loop: CAGRAGGTDTQYF. For the CDR3, the DNA is TGTGCCGGAAGAGCGGGAGGGACAGATACGCAGTATTTT. The V and J genes are TRBV2 and TRBJ2-3, with 10 bases identical to TRBD2. Germline CDR1 and CDR2: SNHLY and FYNNEI. The CDR3 runs 13 residues. V lost 11 bases and J lost 3; bases outside the gene matches: 5.